These 29 T cell receptor beta chains came from one sample sequenced in a study of identifying expanded T cells in peripheral blood. Generated by immunoSEQ multiplex PCR, the TCRdb table keeps only in-frame clones and is missing some. Altogether tens of thousands of clones are present, almost 85% being singletons, with the ten largest covering around a sixth. The sample comprised blood. Receptor source: a person between 18 and 75 years old in good health.

The gene calls are TRBV2 and TRBJ2-7; TRBD1 aligns across 7 bases. V was clipped by 8 bases and J by 2 bases; unmatched bases: 9. Germline V gene lookup returns CDR1 SNHLY and CDR2 FYNNEI. This CDR3 comprises 14 residues. CDR3 residues: CASSAEGAPYEQYF. CDR3 coding DNA: TGTGCCAGCTCTGCCGAGGGGGCCCCCTACGAGCAGTACTTC. Complete variable domain (other parts from reference TRBV2 and TRBJ2-7): EPEVTQTPSHQVTQMGQEVILRCVPISNHLYFYWYRQILGQKVEFLVSFYNNEISEKSEIFDDQFSVERPDGSNFTLKIRSTKLEDSAMYFCASSAEGAPYEQYFGPGTRLTVT.

The chain uses TRBV7-2 and TRBJ2-7; TRBD2 might be the D (5 bases). V was cut by 0 bases and J by 2 bases, with 14 bases left in between. In germline, CDR1 is SGHTA, CDR2 FQGNSA. CDR3 size: 16 residues. The CDR3, as DNA: TGTGCCAGCAGCTTAGCGTATCGGGGAGTAACCTACGAGCAGTACTTC. Its protein product is CASSLAYRGVTYEQYF.

J is TRBJ2-5 and V is TRBV7-9; TRBD2 is a possible D gene (6 bases). V shed 2 bases and J shed 2 bases, with 12 bases lying between them. Germline CDR1 SEHNR, CDR2 FQNEAQ (reference sequence). This CDR3 spans 15 amino acids. DNA of the CDR3: TGTGCCAGCAGCTTAACTACTAGCAGTCAAGAGACCCAGTACTTC. Its translation is CASSLTTSSQETQYF.

About this clone: One junction end does not reproduce the germline sequence, and a read error may be involved. This chain uses TRBV7-9 with TRBJ1-3; 7 nucleotides line up with TRBD1. The CDR3 totals 18 residues. The V gene's germline CDR1 is SEHNR and CDR2 FQNEAQ (reference sequence). The CDR3 region has the DNA TGCGCCAGCAGCCAGGGTCCGGGACAGCTACTCTCTGGAAACACCATATATTTT. This gives the protein CASSQGPGQLLSGNTIYF.

This clone appeared once. The J gene is TRBJ2-1, the V gene TRBV6-4; D unresolved. Deletions cut 4 bases from V and 0 bases from J, with 10 bases between. CDR3 length: 15 amino acids. Germline-derived CDR1 and CDR2 are MRHNA and SNTAGT. The CDR3 loop is CASSALPGSYNEQFF. CDR3 DNA sequence: TGTGCCAGCAGTGCCCTACCAGGCTCCTACAATGAGCAGTTCTTC.

V gene TRBV28 combines with J gene TRBJ1-4; no clear D. With 2 bases removed from V and 6 bases from J, the gap between germline ends came to 10 bases. Germline V gene lookup returns CDR1 MDHEN and CDR2 SYDVKM. The CDR3 length is 14 residues. CDR3 protein: CASSLMYADEKLFF. The CDR3 DNA is TGTGCCAGCAGTTTAATGTACGCCGATGAAAAACTGTTTTTT.

The rearrangement uses TRBV10-3 and TRBJ2-2; D unresolved. V lost 6 bases and J 6 bases, leaving 11 bases between the germline ends. CDR3 length: 13 amino acids. CDR1 and CDR2 (germline): ENHRY, SYGVKD. CDR3 loop: CAIRLSLSGELFF. CDR3 bases: TGTGCCATCAGGCTCTCTCTGTCCGGGGAGCTGTTTTTT.

In DNA form, the CDR3 reads TGTGCCAGCAGTTTCTCGAGCTCCTACAATGAGCAGTTCTTC. This translates into CASSFSSSYNEQFF. V gene TRBV2 combines with J gene TRBJ2-1; D is unclear. Germline CDR1 SNHLY, CDR2 FYNNEI. Deletions cut 5 bases from V and 0 bases from J, with 8 bases between. This CDR3 comprises 14 residues. The full variable domain, rest sourced from reference TRBV2 and TRBJ2-1, is EPEVTQTPSHQVTQMGQEVILRCVPISNHLYFYWYRQILGQKVEFLVSFYNNEISEKSEIFDDQFSVERPDGSNFTLKIRSTKLEDSAMYFCASSFSSSYNEQFFGPGTRLTVL.

V is TRBV6-1 and J is TRBJ2-7; 9 positions agree with TRBD2. Germline CDR1 reads MNHNS; CDR2 reads SASEGT. The CDR3 totals 15 residues. V lost 1 base to trimming and J lost 6 bases; unmatched junction nucleotides: 7. The CDR3 loop reads CASSEVVAGDFEQYF. DNA of the CDR3: TGTGCCAGCAGTGAAGTGGTAGCGGGAGACTTCGAGCAGTACTTC.

This clone was counted a single time. This chain links TRBV19 with TRBJ2-2, with D hard to call. V lost 5 bases and J 7 bases, leaving 14 bases between the germline ends. The CDR3 covers 14 residues. Germline V CDR1 and CDR2: LNHDA, SQIVND (reference sequence). The chain's CDR3 is CASSLQATGGELFF. CDR3 nucleotide sequence: TGTGCCAGTAGTCTTCAAGCGACCGGCGGGGAGCTGTTTTTT.

The gene calls are TRBV28 and TRBJ2-7; possibly TRBD1 for D (5 bases). With 5 bases removed from V and 0 bases from J, the gap between germline ends came to 14 bases. Germline loops: CDR1 MDHEN, CDR2 SYDVKM. The CDR3 is 15 amino acids. CDR3 loop: CASSRQGPVSYEQYF. The CDR3 DNA is TGTGCCAGCAGTCGGCAGGGCCCGGTCTCCTACGAGCAGTACTTC.

The J gene is TRBJ2-1, the V gene TRBV2; 10 bases fit TRBD2. The CDR3 extends over 14 amino acids. Germline CDR1 SNHLY, CDR2 FYNNEI. The J segment lost 7 bases and the V segment lost 3 bases, leaving 3 bases of the junction unmatched. CDR3 in amino acids: CASSESSGSNEQFF. CDR3 nucleotide sequence: TGTGCCAGCAGTGAGTCTAGCGGGAGTAATGAGCAGTTCTTC.

The genes are TRBV7-2 and TRBJ2-1, with 10 bases matching TRBD2. The CDR3 extends over 15 amino acids. The V gene's germline CDR1 is SGHTA and CDR2 FQGNSA. The trim removed 5 bases at V and 4 bases at J, leaving 5 bases unmatched. CDR3 in DNA: TGTGCCAGCAGCCCCGGGACTAGCGCATACAATGAGCAGTTCTTC. This sequence encodes CASSPGTSAYNEQFF.

The chain carries TRBV7-2 and TRBJ2-4; D may be TRBD1 (5 bases). The germline V and J ends were trimmed by 5 bases and 5 bases, with 10 bases remaining between them. The germline CDR1 and CDR2 sequences are SGHTA and FQGNSA. CDR3 size: 13 residues. The CDR3 protein is CASSAKGQNIQYF. The CDR3 region has the DNA TGTGCCAGCAGCGCGAAGGGGCAAAACATTCAGTACTTC.

The V gene is TRBV29-1, the J gene TRBJ2-1; 10 bases are a match to TRBD2. Trimming at V came to 0 bases and at J to 4 bases, leaving 3 bases not matched to a gene. CDR1 SQVTM and CDR2 ANQGSEA come from the germline V gene. This CDR3 has 15 amino acids. CDR3 sequence: CSVEEPSGSYNEQFF. Here the CDR3 DNA reads TGCAGCGTTGAAGAGCCTAGCGGGAGTTACAATGAGCAGTTCTTC.

The chain carries TRBV4-3 and TRBJ2-1; D is unresolved. Per the germline V gene, CDR1 is LGHNA and CDR2 is YSLEER. With 1 base removed from V and 4 bases from J, the gap between germline ends came to 8 bases. This CDR3 has 14 residues. CDR3 coding DNA: TGCGCCAGCAGCCAAGCCGTCGATTACAATGAGCAGTTCTTC. This codes for CASSQAVDYNEQFF.

The chain recombines TRBV6-4 with TRBJ2-3; 8 nucleotides match TRBD1. The junction had 2 bases not matched to a gene; V was cut back by 3 bases and J by 3 bases. The CDR3 extends over 14 amino acids. The germline V gene has CDR1 MRHNA and CDR2 SNTAGT. This chain's CDR3 is CASSEQGATDTQYF. The CDR3 DNA follows: TGTGCCAGCAGTGAGCAGGGGGCTACAGATACGCAGTATTTT.

This chain's CDR3 is CASSPQVEGTQYF. The CDR3 region has the DNA TGTGCCAGCAGCCCTCAAGTTGAGGGGACCCAGTACTTC. J is TRBJ2-5 and V is TRBV7-3; perhaps TRBD2 as D (5 bases). The CDR3 has 13 amino acids. Germline CDR1 SGHTA, CDR2 FQGTGA. V lost 5 bases and J 7 bases, leaving 14 bases between the germline ends.

This chain's CDR3 is CASSEEGGLGEQFF. As DNA, the CDR3 is TGTGCCAGCAGCGAGGAGGGAGGGCTGGGTGAGCAGTTCTTC. The rearrangement joins TRBV9 to TRBJ2-1, with 7 bases lining up with TRBD2. The CDR3 is 14 amino acids. V trimming: 3 bases; J trimming: 9 bases; junction bases outside the gene matches: 9. CDR1 is SGDLS, CDR2 YYNGEE, per germline.

The chain combines TRBV5-1 with TRBJ1-1; 9 bases align to TRBD1. The CDR3 is made up of 15 amino acids. The V gene end was trimmed by 3 bases and the J gene end by 1 base; junction bases not matched to a gene: 4. Germline V lookup: CDR1 SGHRS, CDR2 YFSETQ. The CDR3: CASSSGQGWNTEAFF. DNA of the CDR3: TGCGCCAGCAGCTCAGGACAGGGGTGGAACACTGAAGCTTTCTTT.

V and J are TRBV10-2 and TRBJ2-1; TRBD1 agrees at 9 bases. V was pared by 4 bases and J by 7 bases, with 5 bases of the junction left unmatched. The V gene's germline CDR1 is WSHSY and CDR2 SAAADI. CDR3 length: 14 amino acids. The CDR3 here is CASSVGQGLNEQFF. The CDR3 DNA is TGCGCCAGCAGTGTGGGACAGGGATTGAATGAGCAGTTCTTC.

The chain uses TRBV18 and TRBJ2-5; D not resolved. With 0 bases removed from V and 5 bases from J, the gap between germline ends came to 10 bases. Germline-derived CDR1 and CDR2 are KGHSH and LQKENI. The CDR3 runs 14 residues. The CDR3 DNA follows: TGTGCCAGCTCACCACCCCCCCAAGGGGAGACCCAGTACTTC. This sequence encodes CASSPPPQGETQYF.

V usage is TRBV11-2 and J usage is TRBJ2-3; TRBD2 aligns across 7 bases. Germline trimming cut 1 base from V and 0 bases from J; bases unmatched to any gene: 4. Per germline, CDR1 SGHAT and CDR2 FQNNGV. CDR3 length: 16 residues. CDR3 DNA: TGTGCCAGCAGCTTAGGGTGGGGGGGTAGCACAGATACGCAGTATTTT. Protein product: CASSLGWGGSTDTQYF.

This clone appeared once. The chain couples TRBV28 to TRBJ2-3; TRBD2 matches 7 bases. Germline CDR1 is MDHEN and CDR2 is SYDVKM. The CDR3 length is 17 residues. Trimming at V came to 6 bases and at J to 2 bases, leaving 14 bases not matched to a gene. Here the CDR3 DNA reads TGTGCCAGCAGGTCGCCCCTCGGGGCGGGAGCCACAGATACGCAGTATTTT. Amino acids: CASRSPLGAGATDTQYF.

The chain recombines TRBV28 with TRBJ1-5; 11 bases line up with TRBD1. Germline V CDR1 and CDR2: MDHEN, SYDVKM. The CDR3 consists of 19 residues. J gave up 6 bases and V 5 bases, and 18 bases lay outside the gene matches. This chain's CDR3 is CASSPGTGGSSLSVQPQHF. CDR3 sequence (DNA): TGTGCCAGCAGTCCCGGGACAGGGGGTTCCAGTTTGTCCGTTCAGCCCCAGCATTTT.

This clone occurred once. V and J are TRBV7-3 and TRBJ2-3; D not certain. This CDR3 has 13 amino acids. V was clipped by 2 bases and J by 4 bases, with 7 bases between them. The V gene's germline CDR1 is SGHTA and CDR2 FQGTGA. This chain's CDR3 is CASSLEFADTQYF. The DNA of the CDR3 is TGTGCCAGCAGCTTAGAGTTCGCAGATACGCAGTATTTT.

This sequence joins TRBV7-2 and TRBJ1-1, with D tentatively TRBD1 (5 bases). Trimming pared 4 bases from V and 8 bases from J, leaving 17 bases between. Germline-derived CDR1 and CDR2 are SGHTA and FQGNSA. CDR3 size: 14 residues. CDR3 DNA: TGTGCCAGCAGCTCGGGGGGAAGTCTTTCGGAAGCTTTCTTT. Its translation is CASSSGGSLSEAFF.

V usage is TRBV5-4 and J usage is TRBJ2-1, with TRBD1 identical over 7 bases. CDR1 is SGHNT, CDR2 YYREEE, per germline (reference sequence). With V trimmed by 0 bases and J by 0 bases, 9 bases remained unmatched. The CDR3 runs to 18 residues. Here the CDR3 DNA reads TGTGCCAGCAGCTTGGGACAGGGTGTTGATAACTCCTACAATGAGCAGTTCTTC. It codes for CASSLGQGVDNSYNEQFF.

The chain has TRBV7-2 and TRBJ2-7, with D perhaps TRBD2 (7 bases). The ends were cut back, 6 bases at V and 6 bases at J, with 21 bases in the middle. The CDR3 is made up of 15 amino acids. Per germline, CDR1 SGHTA and CDR2 FQGNSA. The DNA of the CDR3 is TGTGCCAGCAGACCCGGACTAGTGGGAGGGGGCGAGCAGTACTTC. Its protein is CASRPGLVGGGEQYF. The full variable domain, in which reference TRBV7-2 and TRBJ2-7 provide the parts outside the CDR3, is GAGVSQSPSNKVTEKGKDVELRCDPISGHTALYWYRQSLGQGLEFLIYFQGNSAPDKSGLPSDRFSAERTGGSVSTLTIQRTQQEDSAVYLCASRPGLVGGGEQYFGPGTRLTVT.